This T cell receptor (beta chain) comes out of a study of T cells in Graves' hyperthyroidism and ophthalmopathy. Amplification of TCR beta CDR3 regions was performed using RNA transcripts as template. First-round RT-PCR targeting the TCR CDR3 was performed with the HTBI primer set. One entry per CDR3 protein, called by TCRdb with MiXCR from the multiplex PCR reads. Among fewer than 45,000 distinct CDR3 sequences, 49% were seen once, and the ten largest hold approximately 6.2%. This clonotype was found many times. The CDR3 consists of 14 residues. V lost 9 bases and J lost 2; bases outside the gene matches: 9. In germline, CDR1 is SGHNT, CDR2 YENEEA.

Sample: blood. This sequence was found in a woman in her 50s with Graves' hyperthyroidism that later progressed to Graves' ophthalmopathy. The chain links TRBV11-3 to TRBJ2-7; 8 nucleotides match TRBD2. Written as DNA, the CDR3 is TGTGCCAGTACCAGAGCGGGGGACACCTACGAGCAGTACTTC. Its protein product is CASTRAGDTYEQYF.